A single sample gave rise to the 15 T cell receptor beta chains below, sequenced in a study of Ad26.COV2.S vaccination and SARS-CoV-2 variants. Treatment indicated: roughly 20 received Ad26.COV2.S at low or high dose, single or two shots; a few received placebo; per-sample allocation not given. Specimen acquisition occurred on day 63 following the initial vaccine or placebo injection. This table comes from immunoSEQ multiplex PCR, and its TCRdb copy is limited to in-frame clones, with some not included. The sample gives about 280,000 clones, more than 70% of which show up once; roughly 3.5% is in the top ten. The sequencing here drew on peripheral blood, taken in a trial of Ad26.COV2.S vaccine versus placebo. The receptors derive from a person aged 18-60 years who received the Ad26.COV2.S COVID-19 vaccine or a placebo.

The V gene is TRBV5-1, the J gene TRBJ2-1, with D possibly matching TRBD2 (5 bases). This CDR3 spans 13 amino acids. V lost 1 base and J lost 14, with 16 bases in between. Germline CDR1 and CDR2: SGHRS and YFSETQ. CDR3 coding DNA: TGCGCCAGCAGCTTGTCGGCGGCCACTAGGAAGTTCTTC. Its translation: CASSLSAATRKFF.

This chain uses TRBV20-1 with TRBJ1-2, with a possible D match to TRBD1 (5 bases). The CDR3 loop spans 11 amino acids. V was trimmed by 6 bases and J by 4 bases, leaving 9 bases between them. In germline, CDR1 is DFQATT, CDR2 SNEGSKA (reference sequence). CDR3: CSANQGYGYTF. CDR3 nucleotide sequence: TGCAGTGCCAATCAGGGCTATGGCTACACCTTC.

The V call is TRBV5-4, the J call TRBJ1-1; no reliable D call. This CDR3 has 16 amino acids. V was pared by 4 bases and J by 0 bases, with 16 bases between. From germline, CDR1 is SGHNT and CDR2 YYREEE (reference sequence). The CDR3 sequence is CASSRQLGAVNTEAFF. The CDR3, as DNA: TGTGCCAGCAGCCGTCAACTTGGAGCAGTGAACACTGAAGCTTTCTTT. The whole variable domain, remainder taken from reference TRBV5-4 and TRBJ1-1, is ETGVTQSPTHLIKTRGQQVTLRCSSQSGHNTVSWYQQALGQGPQFIFQYYREEENGRGNFPPRFSGLQFPNYSSELNVNALELDDSALYLCASSRQLGAVNTEAFFGQGTRLTVV.

V usage is TRBV11-2 and J usage is TRBJ2-3, with D unresolved. The CDR3 has 16 amino acids. V lost 3 bases and J 0 bases, leaving 13 bases between the germline ends. Germline V gene data show CDR1 as SGHAT and CDR2 as FQNNGV. The CDR3 DNA reads as TGTGCCAGCAGCTTGGTTTTGGGTCTTAGCACAGATACGCAGTATTTT. Its translation is CASSLVLGLSTDTQYF.

This clone appeared once. V and J are TRBV7-2 and TRBJ2-2, with D maybe TRBD2 (8 bases). There are 17 residues in the CDR3. Per germline, CDR1 SGHTA and CDR2 FQGNSA. V shed 1 base and J shed 7 bases, with 19 bases lying between them. DNA for the CDR3: TGTGCCAGCAGCTTAGTCCCAGGGGGACTAGGTGGCGGGGAGCTGTTTTTT. It specifies CASSLVPGGLGGGELFF.

The rearrangement uses TRBV7-9 and TRBJ2-1; 7 bases are a match to TRBD2. J gave up 9 bases and V 5 bases, and 10 bases lay outside the gene matches. There are 14 residues in the CDR3. Germline V gene sequence: CDR1 SEHNR, CDR2 FQNEAQ (reference sequence). CDR3 sequence reads: CASSPPRTSSEQFF. The CDR3 DNA follows: TGTGCCAGCAGCCCCCCACGGACTAGTTCTGAGCAGTTCTTC.

This clone is a singleton in its sample. The chain couples TRBV7-2 to TRBJ1-6; no definite D call. V shed 2 bases and J shed 11 bases, with 16 bases lying between them. This CDR3 has 15 residues. Germline CDR1 reads SGHTA; CDR2 reads FQGNSA. The CDR3 here is CASSLLPNLITPLHF. The CDR3 DNA sequence: TGTGCCAGCAGCTTACTCCCTAACCTGATAACACCCCTCCACTTT.

This sequence joins TRBV7-2 and TRBJ1-3, with D possibly matching TRBD1 (5 bases). The CDR3 is made up of 17 amino acids. V was clipped by 5 bases and J by 0 bases, with 17 bases between them. CDR1 and CDR2 (germline): SGHTA, FQGNSA. CDR3 protein: CASSRGGRRGSGNTIYF. The CDR3 nucleotides are TGTGCCAGCAGCCGGGGCGGACGGCGCGGCTCTGGAAACACCATATATTTT.

The CDR3 is CASSRPGTSQETQYF. CDR3 nucleotides: TGTGCCAGCAGCCGACCAGGGACGTCACAAGAGACCCAGTACTTC. The gene calls are TRBV28 and TRBJ2-5; tentatively, D is TRBD1 or TRBD2 (5 bases each). Germline assignment: CDR1 MDHEN and CDR2 SYDVKM. Trimming took 6 bases from V and 2 from J, leaving 16 bases between them. There are 15 residues in the CDR3.

This clone occurred once. The chain joins TRBV30 to TRBJ1-6, with TRBD1 identical over 7 bases. The CDR3 sequence is 14 residues long. With V trimmed by 4 bases and J by 6 bases, 6 bases remained unmatched. Germline CDR1 reads GTSNPN; CDR2 reads SVGIG (reference sequence). CDR3 amino acids: CAWTPGQLNSPLHF. CDR3 nucleotide sequence: TGTGCCTGGACCCCGGGACAGCTTAATTCACCCCTCCACTTT.

The chain combines TRBV4-1 with TRBJ1-1, with no clear D. V dropped 2 bases and J dropped 1 base, with 14 bases sitting between them. The CDR3 has 16 residues. Germline CDR1 and CDR2: MGHRA and YSYEKL. CDR3 in DNA: TGCGCCAGCAGCCAAATTTCGACGTGGGGGAACACTGAAGCTTTCTTT. Translation gives CASSQISTWGNTEAFF.

The chain combines TRBV11-1 with TRBJ2-3, with 7 bases fitting TRBD2. The CDR3 is made up of 14 amino acids. V gave up 1 base and J gave up 5 bases; unmatched junction bases: 3. From germline, CDR1 is SGHAT and CDR2 FQDESV (reference sequence). The DNA of the CDR3 is TGTGCCAGCAGCTTAGTTGGCGGGGGAGATACGCAGTATTTT. Encoded protein: CASSLVGGGDTQYF.

V gene TRBV28 combines with J gene TRBJ1-5; no reliable D call. Germline V CDR1 and CDR2: MDHEN, SYDVKM. The CDR3 covers 12 residues. V was cut by 9 bases and J by 0 bases, with 6 bases left in between. The CDR3 here is CASAVSNQPQHF. CDR3 bases: TGTGCCAGTGCGGTTAGCAATCAGCCCCAGCATTTT.

The chain joins TRBV5-1 to TRBJ2-2; no clear D gene. Germline V CDR1 and CDR2: SGHRS, YFSETQ. This CDR3 region has 14 residues. Trimming stripped 0 bases from V and 6 bases from J, with 9 bases between. The CDR3 here is CASSLAFGSGELFF. CDR3 coding DNA: TGCGCCAGCAGCTTGGCTTTTGGGTCCGGGGAGCTGTTTTTT.

The chain recombines TRBV7-6 with TRBJ2-1, with TRBD2 identical over 11 bases. Germline CDR1 and CDR2: SGHVS and FNYEAQ. The trim removed 6 bases at V and 15 bases at J, leaving 10 bases unmatched. The CDR3 is made up of 13 amino acids. CDR3 coding DNA: TGTGCCAGCAGTTATAATAGCGGGGGGGCCGTGTTCTTC. Translation gives CASSYNSGGAVFF.